This is a list of T cell receptor beta chains from one sample in a study of shared clonotypes between healthy human individuals. Measured with immunoSEQ multiplex PCR; TCRdb has only the in-frame clones, and not every one. The sample records approximately 710,000 clones, less than 95% being singletons. Sequenced material: memory CD8+ T cells from PBMCs. These TCRs come from a man aged 18 to 35 in good health. Some clones in this sample may be carry-over from other donors' samples. Each CDR3 is given with its conserved first and last residue. The order of the fields is J gene, clone size, D gene, V gene, CDR3 DNA, CDR3 protein. The D gene is left open where the match is weak. Clone size, where shown, is once, few, many, or a class for clones that have expanded.

>TRBJ2-3|.|TRBD2|TRBV9
TGTGCCAGCAGCGTAAGTGGGACTAGGGTCAGCACAGATACGCAGTATTTT
CASSVSGTRVSTDTQYF
>TRBJ2-3|.|.|TRBV28
TGTGCCAGCAGTCTCCTAGGACTGCGCACAGATACGCAGTATTTT
CASSLLGLRTDTQYF
>TRBJ2-3|.|.|TRBV4-2
TGTGCCAGCAGCCAATCAGGACTGATCACAGATACGCAGTATTTT
CASSQSGLITDTQYF
>TRBJ2-2|.|TRBD2|TRBV2
TGTGCCAGCATTGGACTAGCCCGGGAGCTGTTTTTT
CASIGLARELFF
>TRBJ2-3|.|TRBD2|TRBV28
TGTGCCAGCAGTTGGGGGACTATGTTTGCAGATACGCAGTATTTT
CASSWGTMFADTQYF
>TRBJ2-7|.|TRBD1|TRBV27
TGTGCCAGCAGTCCCCCCCCGGGACAGGGACCCTACGAGCAGTACTTC
CASSPPPGQGPYEQYF
>TRBJ1-5|.|.|TRBV7-9
TGTGCCAGCAGCTTAGTCGGGGATCAGCCCCAGCATTTT
CASSLVGDQPQHF
>TRBJ2-4|.|.|TRBV4-2
TGTGCCAGCAGCCAGGTTAAAAACATTCAGTACTTC
CASSQVKNIQYF
>TRBJ2-7|.|.|TRBV13
TGTGCCAGCAGCTTAGATGAGAACCACACCTACGAGCAGTACTTC
CASSLDENHTYEQYF
>TRBJ2-2|few|TRBD2|TRBV28
TGTGCCAGCAGCCTCTGGCGTCTAGCGGGAGGGAAGAACACCGGGGAGCTGTTTTTT
CASSLWRLAGGKNTGELFF
>TRBJ2-1|.|.|TRBV6-6
TGTGCCAGCAGAGGGGTTGATGAGCAGTTCTTC
CASRGVDEQFF
>TRBJ2-5|.|.|TRBV27
TGTGCCAGCAGTTTCTATGCCCCCTGGGGGGGCGGCGGGGGCTCGGAAGAGACCCAGTACTTC
CASSFYAPWGGGGGSEETQYF
>TRBJ1-5|.|TRBD1|TRBV10-3
TGTGCCATCAGTGAGGGGACAGGGATCAATCAGCCCCAGCATTTT
CAISEGTGINQPQHF
>TRBJ1-5|.|TRBD1|TRBV7-8
TGTGCCAGCAGCTTAGCCCGGGAGAGGGGGCATCAGCCCCAGCATTTT
CASSLARERGHQPQHF
>TRBJ1-1|.|.|TRBV9
TGTGCCAGCAGCCCGCGGCCGGGGCCTAACACTGAAGCTTTCTTT
CASSPRPGPNTEAFF
>TRBJ2-1|.|.|TRBV28
TGTGCCAGCAGCCCCACCCTGTACAATGAGCAGTTCTTC
CASSPTLYNEQFF
>TRBJ1-2|.|TRBD1|TRBV4-1
TGCGCCAGCAGCCTCGGGACAGGGGGTCCTGGCTACACCTTC
CASSLGTGGPGYTF
>TRBJ2-7|.|.|TRBV7-2
TGTGCCAGCAGCGGAGGCTGGGTGTACGAGCAGTACTTC
CASSGGWVYEQYF
>TRBJ2-3|.|.|TRBV7-9
TGTGCCAATCAAGCTAGCATATCGGATACGCAGTATTTT
CANQASISDTQYF
>TRBJ2-4|.|TRBD2|TRBV4-1
TGCGCCAGCAGCCAAGTCCTAGCGGGAAAGACGGGAAACATTCAGTACTTC
CASSQVLAGKTGNIQYF
>TRBJ1-4|.|.|TRBV27
TGTGCCAGTGCCCCGGGGGGCAATGAAAAACTGTTTTTT
CASAPGGNEKLFF